The 18 T cell receptor beta chains below were found in one sample sequenced in a study of blood T cell repertoires in COVID-19. Assay: immunoSEQ multiplex PCR; the TCRdb copy retains only in-frame clones and omits some. The data show tens of thousands of clones, about 91% seen once. The sequencing sample was made of peripheral blood. Every receptor here comes from a woman in her thirties in a cohort sampled during active COVID-19.

V usage is TRBV23-1 and J usage is TRBJ2-1, with 7 bases identical to TRBD1. TRBV23-1 is an ORF, with its function uncertain. The CDR3 is 16 amino acids. Unmatched junction bases numbered 8, after V lost 0 bases and J lost 6 bases. This chain's CDR3 is CASSQSRRGTGNEQFF. The CDR3 DNA reads TGCGCCAGCAGTCAATCGCGCAGGGGGACCGGCAATGAGCAGTTCTTC.

The chain combines TRBV5-1 with TRBJ2-4; TRBD1 matches at 9 bases. V lost 5 bases and J lost 6; bases outside the gene matches: 3. The germline CDR1 and CDR2 sequences are SGHRS and YFSETQ. The CDR3 totals 13 residues. DNA for the CDR3: TGCGCCAGCAGGTCGGGACAGGGAAACATTCAGTACTTC. Protein: CASRSGQGNIQYF.

V is TRBV19 and J is TRBJ2-1; no clear D. The CDR3 has 15 amino acids. Germline CDR1 LNHDA, CDR2 SQIVND (reference sequence). Trimming took off 5 bases at V and 0 bases at J, with 11 bases between the two ends. The CDR3 loop reads CASSYQKSSYNEQFF. DNA for the CDR3: TGTGCCAGTAGTTACCAGAAAAGCTCCTACAATGAGCAGTTCTTC.

This clone was picked up a small number of times. The chain employs TRBV9 and TRBJ1-1; possible D gene TRBD1, 6 bases. Looked up from germline, CDR1 is SGDLS and CDR2 is YYNGEE. The CDR3 has 15 residues. The ends were cut back, 3 bases at V and 1 base at J, with 13 bases in the middle. The CDR3 sequence: CASSAPRGANTEAFF. The CDR3, as DNA: TGTGCCAGCAGCGCTCCCCGGGGGGCGAACACTGAAGCTTTCTTT. The full variable domain, with the rest looked up from reference TRBV9 and TRBJ1-1, is DSGVTQTPKHLITATGQRVTLRCSPRSGDLSVYWYQQSLDQGLQFLIQYYNGEERAKGNILERFSAQQFPDLHSELNLSSLELGDSALYFCASSAPRGANTEAFFGQGTRLTVV.

The chain has TRBV24-1 and TRBJ2-7; D not resolved. This CDR3 comprises 13 residues. Germline loops: CDR1 KGHDR, CDR2 SFDVKD. In nucleotides, the CDR3 is TGTCCCCACGCCGGGTGGCCATCCTACGAGCAGTACTTC. The encoded protein is CPHAGWPSYEQYF.

This chain links TRBV30 with TRBJ2-7, with 10 bases that match TRBD2. Germline V CDR1 and CDR2: GTSNPN, SVGIG (reference sequence). V lost 1 base to trimming and J lost 3 bases; unmatched junction nucleotides: 9. The CDR3 is made up of 16 amino acids. The CDR3 loop is CAWSEAGGPWDYEQYF. The DNA for the CDR3 is TGTGCCTGGAGTGAAGCGGGAGGGCCGTGGGACTACGAGCAGTACTTC.

This clone has just a few counts. The chain employs TRBV27 and TRBJ2-7; TRBD1 aligns across 8 bases. Germline loops: CDR1 MNHEY, CDR2 SMNVEV (reference sequence). The CDR3 consists of 15 residues. Trimming took 5 bases from V and 3 from J; bases not matched to a gene: 9. This CDR3 reads CASSPWTGRIYEQYF. Here the CDR3 DNA reads TGTGCCAGCAGTCCTTGGACAGGGAGGATCTACGAGCAGTACTTC.

The J gene is TRBJ1-5, the V gene TRBV11-3; D unclear. The germline V gene has CDR1 SGHNT and CDR2 YENEEA. CDR3 size: 12 residues. CDR3 sequence reads: CHLTDRRQPQHF. The CDR3 DNA reads TGTCATCTGACCGACCGGAGGCAGCCCCAGCATTTT.

The chain links TRBV5-1 to TRBJ2-5, with TRBD1 matching 10 bases. The V and J ends lost 4 bases and 5 bases, in that order; junction bases with no gene match: 8. CDR1 is SGHRS, CDR2 YFSETQ, per germline. This CDR3 contains 15 residues. The CDR3 coding sequence is TGCGCCAGCAGCCGCGACAGGGGGCGCTTGGAGACCCAGTACTTC. This codes for CASSRDRGRLETQYF.

The chain combines TRBV5-8 with TRBJ2-1, with 8 bases matching TRBD2. This CDR3 is 14 amino acids long. Germline assignment: CDR1 SGHTS and CDR2 YDEGEE. Trimming took 8 bases from V and 7 from J; bases not matched to a gene: 11. The CDR3 region is CASRISGRWNEQFF. In nucleotides, the CDR3 is TGTGCCAGTCGCATCAGCGGGAGATGGAATGAGCAGTTCTTC.

V is TRBV6-5 and J is TRBJ2-7, with TRBD1 matching over 12 bases. The V gene's germline CDR1 is MNHEY and CDR2 SVGAGI. The CDR3 is 15 amino acids. Trimming took 6 bases from V and 6 from J; bases not matched to a gene: 9. For the CDR3, the DNA is TGTGCCAGCAGCCATACCGGGACAGGGGGCACCGAGCAGTACTTC. Its protein is CASSHTGTGGTEQYF.

The V call is TRBV3-1 (or the pseudogene TRBV3-2), the J call TRBJ1-3; 9 bases map to TRBD1. The CDR3 covers 17 residues. V lost 4 bases, J lost 0 bases, and 7 bases stayed unmatched. CDR1 and CDR2 from the germline V gene are LGHDT and YNNKEL (reference sequence). In DNA form, the CDR3 reads TGTGCCAGCAGCCCAGGGGACAGGGTAACCTCTGGAAACACCATATATTTT. Translated, it gives CASSPGDRVTSGNTIYF.

The gene calls are TRBV15 and TRBJ2-6; 7 bases align to TRBD1. Germline lookup yields CDR1 LNHNV and CDR2 YYDKDF (reference sequence). There are 19 residues in the CDR3. Trimming took 4 bases from V and 5 from J; bases not matched to a gene: 17. CDR3 loop: CATSMERGRPLQRANVLTF. CDR3 nucleotides: TGTGCCACCAGCATGGAAAGGGGGCGCCCTCTCCAACGGGCCAACGTCCTGACTTTC.

The V and J genes are TRBV30 and TRBJ2-3; D is undetermined. Germline V CDR1 and CDR2: GTSNPN, SVGIG (reference sequence). This CDR3 has 14 amino acids. The germline V and J ends were trimmed by 1 base and 1 base, with 9 bases remaining between them. The CDR3 reads CAWSGARGTDTQYF. DNA for the CDR3: TGTGCCTGGAGTGGAGCACGAGGCACAGATACGCAGTATTTT. Looking up the rest from reference TRBV30 and TRBJ2-3 gives the full variable domain: SQTIHQWPATLVQPVGSPLSLECTVEGTSNPNLYWYRQAAGRGLQLLFYSVGIGQISSEVPQNLSASRPQDRQFILSSKKLLLSDSGFYLCAWSGARGTDTQYFGPGTRLTVL.

V and J are TRBV19 and TRBJ2-2; weak D call: TRBD2 (6 bases). V was shortened by 4 bases and J by 3 bases, with 18 bases between the two germline ends. CDR3 size: 17 residues. CDR1 and CDR2 from the germline V gene are LNHDA and SQIVND (reference sequence). In DNA, the CDR3 is TGTGCCAGTAGTACCGGGACTGCTGTTTATGACACCGGGGAGCTGTTTTTT. This translates into CASSTGTAVYDTGELFF.

This chain links TRBV20-1 with TRBJ2-7, with TRBD1 as a possible D gene (5 bases). The CDR3 runs 11 residues. V lost 2 bases and J lost 4, with 6 bases in between. Germline-derived CDR1 and CDR2 are DFQATT and SNEGSKA (reference sequence). The CDR3 DNA reads as TGCAGTGCTAGACAGGGTTACGAGCAGTACTTC. Its protein is CSARQGYEQYF.

This chain joins TRBV7-6 and TRBJ2-3; perhaps TRBD2 as D (5 bases). Germline-derived CDR1 and CDR2 are SGHVS and FNYEAQ. The CDR3 is 14 residues long. V was clipped by 5 bases and J by 0 bases, with 9 bases between them. CDR3 loop: CASSISVSTDTQYF. CDR3 DNA sequence: TGTGCCAGCAGCATTAGCGTTAGCACAGATACGCAGTATTTT.

The rearrangement uses TRBV5-5 and TRBJ2-1, with 7 bases fitting TRBD1. J gave up 0 bases and V 3 bases, and 6 bases lay outside the gene matches. The CDR3 extends over 16 amino acids. CDR1 SGHKS and CDR2 YYEKEE come from the germline V gene (reference sequence). The CDR3 protein is CASSSWDSSSYNEQFF. Written as DNA, the CDR3 is TGTGCCAGCAGCTCCTGGGACAGCAGCTCCTACAATGAGCAGTTCTTC.